This TCR beta chain was documented in a study of shared clonotypes between healthy human individuals. Authors' analysis steps: ImmunoSEQ only sent back junction sequences with no quality scores, so filtering was done differently. Data came from immunoSEQ multiplex PCR; TCRdb stores just in-frame clones and leaves some out. Clone size and V and J calls were adopted from that table, with D and trimming inferred from the DNA. The sample yields about 1.1 million clones, about 80% seen once. CDR1 and CDR2 from the germline V gene are SGHTA and FQGNSA. The V end was cut by 9 bases, the J end by 3 bases, with 13 bases between. CDR3 length: 13 residues. The split of CD4+ cells yielded CD45RA+ naive and CD45RA-negative memory subsets.

The clonotype was recovered from a man younger than 35 in good health. Some clones in this sample may be carry-over from other donors' samples. The V call is TRBV7-2, the J call TRBJ2-3, with D possibly being TRBD1 (8 bases). The sample consisted of memory CD4+ T cells from PBMCs. Subset here: CD45RA-negative fraction. CDR3 DNA sequence: TGTGCCAGGGGGGGGACAGGAACAGATACGCAGTATTTT. Its protein is CARGGTGTDTQYF. The variable domain in full, completed from reference TRBV7-2 and TRBJ2-3, reads GAGVSQSPSNKVTEKGKDVELRCDPISGHTALYWYRQSLGQGLEFLIYFQGNSAPDKSGLPSDRFSAERTGGSVSTLTIQRTQQEDSAVYLCARGGTGTDTQYFGPGTRLTVL.